What follows describes a single TCR beta chain. In the study's own analysis: Nucleated cell number was recorded as an estimate derived from reference gene primer amplification. Method: immunoSEQ multiplex PCR; TCRdb's copy keeps in-frame clones and lacks some. For V, J and clone size, that table is used; D and trimming come from the DNA. The sample contains 60,000 to 75,000 clones, around 85% of which appear only once. The sample comes from a study of blood T cell repertoires in COVID-19. On the study more broadly: The samples span acute and convalescent COVID-19 from the United States, Italy and Spain. Sample material is recorded as cDNA or gDNA derived from T cells, B-cell-depleted T cells, or PBMCs.

This CDR3 has 13 amino acids. Trimming left V 5 bases short and J 2 bases short, with 9 bases between. CDR1 is SGHVS and CDR2 is FNYEAQ in the germline V gene. Sequencing was carried out using peripheral blood. The clonotype was recovered from a woman older than 75 with acute or convalescent COVID-19. The chain employs TRBV7-6 and TRBJ2-5; D possibly corresponds to TRBD2 (5 bases). CDR3 residues: CASSPGNQETQYF. The CDR3 nucleotides read TGTGCCAGCAGCCCGGGAAATCAAGAGACCCAGTACTTC.